This T cell receptor beta chain was identified in a study of blood T cell repertoires in COVID-19. The repertoire was sequenced with immunoSEQ multiplex PCR; TCRdb's copy has only in-frame clones and lacks some. The repertoire holds 75,000 to 100,000 clones, about 86% seen once, with over 1.5% in the top ten. Unmatched junction bases numbered 4, after V lost 3 bases and J lost 1 base. Germline-derived CDR1 and CDR2 are SGHRS and YFSETQ. The CDR3 length is 16 residues. This sequence originates from a man older than 75 with acute or convalescent COVID-19. Specimen: peripheral blood. The gene calls are TRBV5-1 and TRBJ2-3; TRBD2 agrees at 11 bases. The CDR3 DNA is TGCGCCAGCAGCTGGGCGGGACTAGCGGGCACAGATACGCAGTATTTT. The encoded protein is CASSWAGLAGTDTQYF. Full variable domain (missing parts from reference TRBV5-1 and TRBJ2-3): KAGVTQTPRYLIKTRGQQVTLSCSPISGHRSVSWYQQTPGQGLQFLFEYFSETQRNKGNFPGRFSGRQFSNSRSEMNVSTLELGDSALYLCASSWAGLAGTDTQYFGPGTRLTVL.